Each of the 16 T cell receptor beta chains below was sequenced from the same sample in a study of T cells in Graves' hyperthyroidism and ophthalmopathy. The investigators amplified TCR beta CDR3 regions from RNA transcripts. A set of HTBI primers served as the primers for a first-round RT-PCR of the TCR CDR3. TCRdb itself ran the multiplex PCR reads through MiXCR, one entry per CDR3 protein. The data show approximately 720,000 distinct CDR3 sequences, about 17% seen once. Sequencing was performed on blood. The source is a woman in her forties or fifties with Graves' hyperthyroidism that later progressed to Graves' ophthalmopathy.

This clonotype has ten or more counts. The chain uses TRBV20-1 and TRBJ1-1, with a tentative D call TRBD1 (5 bases). From germline, CDR1 is DFQATT and CDR2 SNEGSKA (reference sequence). CDR3 length: 13 residues. With 5 bases removed from V and 2 bases from J, the gap between germline ends came to 12 bases. The CDR3 sequence is CSAEGLPNTEAFF. For the CDR3, the DNA is TGCAGTGCTGAGGGACTCCCAAACACTGAAGCTTTCTTT.

The table lists this clonotype with many counts. The chain couples TRBV12-3 or TRBV12-4 to TRBJ2-1; 9 bases map to TRBD2. This CDR3 spans 15 amino acids. The J segment lost 4 bases and the V segment lost 3 bases, leaving 4 bases of the junction unmatched. The CDR3 reads CASSFGAGGYNEQFF. The CDR3 DNA reads as TGTGCCAGCAGTTTTGGGGCGGGGGGGTACAATGAGCAGTTCTTC.

This clonotype was observed at least ten times. For the CDR3, the DNA is TGTGCCAGCAGCTCGCGTCTTACGGCGGGTATAGCCAAAAACATTCAGTACTTC. As protein: CASSSRLTAGIAKNIQYF. The chain employs TRBV3-1 and TRBJ2-4, with a tentative D call TRBD2 (5 bases). V dropped 5 bases and J dropped 0 bases, with 20 bases sitting between them. Germline V CDR1 and CDR2: LGHDT, YNNKEL (reference sequence). The CDR3 runs 18 residues.

This clonotype has just a few counts. The V and J genes are TRBV10-2 and TRBJ2-2; D not certain. With 3 bases removed from V and 3 bases from J, the gap between germline ends came to 8 bases. CDR3 length: 14 residues. Germline lookup yields CDR1 WSHSY and CDR2 SAAADI. The DNA for the CDR3 is TGCGCCAGCAGTGATCAACCGTACACCGGGGAGCTGTTTTTT. It specifies CASSDQPYTGELFF.

At least ten counts were recorded for this clonotype. This sequence joins TRBV5-1 and TRBJ1-4, with D possibly being TRBD1 (5 bases). Germline V lookup: CDR1 SGHRS, CDR2 YFSETQ. The length of the CDR3 is 17 residues. Trimming pared 0 bases from V and 4 bases from J, leaving 16 bases between. CDR3 sequence reads: CASSLDAPGTDNEKLFF. For the CDR3, the DNA is TGCGCCAGCAGCTTGGACGCCCCCGGGACCGATAATGAAAAACTGTTTTTT.

This clonotype has a count of ten or more. The CDR3 DNA follows: TGTGCCAGCAGTGCGGGACAGGGAAACCAGCCCCAGCATTTT. This encodes CASSAGQGNQPQHF. This chain joins TRBV2 and TRBJ1-5; 9 nucleotides line up with TRBD1. Germline trimming cut 4 bases from V and 7 bases from J; bases unmatched to any gene: 5. The CDR3 runs to 14 residues. Germline loops: CDR1 SNHLY, CDR2 FYNNEI.

This clonotype was counted ten times or more. The CDR3 protein is CASSSQPPRASGAGYEQYF. CDR3 sequence (DNA): TGTGCCAGCAGTTCGCAACCTCCCCGGGCGTCGGGGGCGGGTTACGAGCAGTACTTC. The chain carries TRBV6-1 and TRBJ2-7; the D call may be TRBD1 or TRBD2 (6 bases each). V lost 5 bases and J lost 4, with 30 bases in between. This CDR3 has 19 residues. The germline V gene encodes CDR1 MNHNS and CDR2 SASEGT.

This clonotype was picked up many times. The V call is TRBV7-3, the J call TRBJ1-1, with D tentatively TRBD1 (5 bases). The V end was cut by 5 bases, the J end by 4 bases, with 23 bases between. Looked up from germline, CDR1 is SGHTA and CDR2 is FQGTGA. The CDR3 is 17 amino acids. CDR3 in DNA: TGTGCCAGCAGCCCCCTCCCGACCAGGGACCTGAGCACTGAAGCTTTCTTT. This encodes CASSPLPTRDLSTEAFF.

This clonotype was counted at least ten times. The chain links TRBV12-3 or TRBV12-4 to TRBJ1-1, with 7 bases that match TRBD1. Trimming removed 2 bases from V and 4 bases from J; junction bases left unmatched: 4. The CDR3 totals 14 residues. The chain's CDR3 is CASSLSRGSTEAFF. The CDR3 DNA follows: TGTGCCAGCAGTTTATCCAGGGGGAGCACTGAAGCTTTCTTT.

This clonotype has only a few counts. The chain carries TRBV15 and TRBJ1-2; 8 positions match TRBD1. Germline-derived CDR1 and CDR2 are LNHNV and YYDKDF (reference sequence). This CDR3 region has 15 residues. V shed 0 bases and J 8 bases; nucleotides not matched to a gene: 8. The CDR3 nucleotides read TGTGCCACCAGCAGAGAGGACAGGGACTCCTTCGGCTACACCTTC. Protein: CATSREDRDSFGYTF.

This clonotype was counted at least ten times. The chain combines TRBV18 with TRBJ1-2; D is unclear. V lost 0 bases, J lost 8 bases, and 13 bases lay in between. The CDR3 runs 14 residues. Germline assignment: CDR1 KGHSH and CDR2 LQKENI. The CDR3 loop is CASSPPRPTRGYTF. The DNA of the CDR3 is TGTGCCAGCTCACCACCTAGACCGACCCGGGGCTACACCTTC.

For this clonotype: Given a much more abundant clone one base away, this may be a read error. The V and J genes are TRBV6-1 and TRBJ2-5; the match to TRBD2 covers 7 bases. Per germline, CDR1 MNHNS and CDR2 SASEGT. This CDR3 comprises 14 residues. The V gene end was trimmed by 7 bases and the J gene end by 3 bases; junction bases not matched to a gene: 8. The CDR3 protein is CASTPGAGEETQYF. The CDR3, as DNA: TGTGCCAGCACCCCCGGGGCGGGGGAAGAGACCCAGTACTTC.

This sequence joins TRBV2 and TRBJ1-1; D is possibly TRBD1 (5 bases). V was shortened by 4 bases and J by 0 bases, with 9 bases between the two germline ends. The CDR3 length is 14 residues. Germline V gives CDR1 SNHLY, CDR2 FYNNEI. The DNA of the CDR3 is TGTGCCAGCAGTGTGCAGGGCGTGAACACTGAAGCTTTCTTT. Its translation: CASSVQGVNTEAFF.

The V call is TRBV11-3, the J call TRBJ1-4; D not certain. CDR3 length equals 14 residues. Trimming took off 2 bases at V and 8 bases at J, with 12 bases between the two ends. Germline V gene sequence: CDR1 SGHNT, CDR2 YENEEA. The CDR3: CASSLLGLEEKLFF. In nucleotides, the CDR3 is TGTGCCAGCAGCTTATTGGGATTGGAGGAAAAACTGTTTTTT.

The gene calls are TRBV19 and TRBJ2-1, with 7 bases fitting TRBD2. This CDR3 is built from 16 residues. Losses at the gene ends were 3 bases for V and 4 bases for J; bases not matched to a gene: 9. The V gene's germline CDR1 is LNHDA and CDR2 SQIVND (reference sequence). CDR3 loop: CASSMGEGLEYNEQFF. CDR3 nucleotides: TGTGCCAGTAGTATGGGGGAAGGACTAGAGTACAATGAGCAGTTCTTC.

This clonotype appeared many times. The rearrangement links TRBV12-3 or TRBV12-4 to TRBJ1-4, with D possibly being TRBD1 (5 bases). The CDR3 covers 13 residues. Trimming removed 10 bases from V and 4 bases from J, with 13 bases in between. CDR3 loop: CATLGRNNEKLFF. CDR3 bases: TGTGCCACCTTGGGACGGAATAATGAAAAACTGTTTTTT.